Listed below are T cell receptor beta chains from one sample, sequenced in a study of monozygotic twins with inflammatory bowel disease. TCRdb reprocessed the 5' RACE reads, with one entry per CDR3 protein and no DNA. The listing records 140,000 to 150,000 distinct CDR3 sequences. The sample comprised blood. The source is a human donor with ulcerative colitis or Crohn's disease, or a healthy co-twin of an affected twin (not recorded which). Both conserved end residues are part of each CDR3.

v_gene	j_gene	CDR3aa
TRBV4-1	TRBJ2-1	CASSQDPGTGSTYNEQFF
TRBV28	TRBJ1-5	CATVPGQGPILPFSNQPQHF
TRBV7-9	TRBJ2-5	CASSLGNSDKKETQYF
TRBV11-2	TRBJ2-3	CASSRGSGGSTDTQYF
TRBV20-1	TRBJ2-3	CSATQGLAGNTDTQYF
TRBV14	TRBJ2-3	CASSLGIRADTQYF
TRBV28	TRBJ1-5	CASSSQDRVKNQPQHF
TRBV15	TRBJ2-7	CATSRDRTGTYYEQYF
TRBV3-1	TRBJ1-1	CASSQTGLGLKAFF
TRBV6-1	TRBJ1-5	CASRGGTGDNQPQHF
TRBV19	TRBJ2-2	CASTHPWQLAGDYTGELFF
TRBV7-9	TRBJ2-1	CASTRLAVTYNEQFF
TRBV7-2	TRBJ2-1	CASSASGGGSYYNEQFF
TRBV3-1	TRBJ2-7	CASSQGTSSYEQYF
TRBV7-2	TRBJ2-1	CTSGVRGYNEQFF
TRBV12-3/TRBV12-4	TRBJ2-2	CASSLKAGPNTGELFF
TRBV10-3	TRBJ2-1	CAISGEAGNYNEQFF
TRBV20-1	TRBJ2-3	CSARAQTGRGADTQYF
TRBV3-1	TRBJ1-2	CASSQEIPGFGYTF
TRBV7-9	TRBJ2-1	CASNSGRANNEQFF
TRBV5-1	TRBJ2-1	CASSLGGLYPDGEQFF
TRBV27	TRBJ2-4	CASSLAGDIAKNIQYF
TRBV5-6	TRBJ2-2	CASSLLTGGGELFF
TRBV9	TRBJ2-2	CASSVGLAGELFF
TRBV12-3/TRBV12-4	TRBJ2-3	CASSLRQTDTQYF
TRBV11-1	TRBJ2-1	CASTPRASGRPPDGEQFF
TRBV4-3	TRBJ2-7	CASSSGTSGTYEQYF
TRBV7-9	TRBJ2-5	CASSFHQETQYF
TRBV5-1	TRBJ1-2	CASSFRFEGQGLGYTF
TRBV5-6	TRBJ2-2	CASSLFQDTGELYF
TRBV5-6	TRBJ2-5	CASSLAGHGDGETQYF
TRBV27	TRBJ2-2	CASSLTRMDPGELFF
TRBV6-1	TRBJ2-3	CASQGLAGGGDTQYF
TRBV30	TRBJ1-6	CAWGRLQGGEQPFYNSPLHF
TRBV6-5	TRBJ1-1	CASSPGMNTEAFF
TRBV5-1	TRBJ1-6	CASSTLTGGTYNSPLHF
TRBV7-6	TRBJ2-6	CASSISGSSGANVLTF
TRBV20-1	TRBJ2-1	CSTDRAGEQFF
TRBV5-1	TRBJ1-5	CASSLSAGQGQPQHF
TRBV6-2/TRBV6-3	TRBJ2-7	CASSYTQPRYEQYF
TRBV29-1	TRBJ2-1	CSAQLAGGYNEQFF
TRBV24-1	TRBJ2-1	CATSTRDRGYNEQFF
TRBV7-3	TRBJ1-1	CASSLLLGPIGATEAFF
TRBV12-3/TRBV12-4	TRBJ1-2	CASSPLNGYTF
TRBV7-2	TRBJ2-3	CASRLAGGTDTQYF